These 27 T cell receptor beta chains share one sample of origin, sequenced in a study of blood T cell repertoires in COVID-19. Using immunoSEQ multiplex PCR, the repertoire was profiled, and TCRdb retains in-frame clones only, with some absent. The repertoire holds 300,000 to 400,000 clones, with 88% as singletons. The material sequenced was PBMCs or T cells enriched from blood (not recorded which). These receptor sequences come from a woman in her thirties with acute COVID-19.

The chain links TRBV6-5 to TRBJ1-2, with TRBD1 matching 8 bases. Germline trimming cut 8 bases from V and 6 bases from J; bases unmatched to any gene: 2. CDR3 length equals 11 residues. From germline, CDR1 is MNHEY and CDR2 SVGAGI. The CDR3 reads CASGQGNGYTF. The CDR3 nucleotides read TGTGCCAGCGGACAGGGCAATGGCTACACCTTC.

V and J are TRBV3-1 (or the pseudogene TRBV3-2) and TRBJ1-3, with D uncertain. The V gene's germline CDR1 is LGHDT and CDR2 YNNKEL (reference sequence). The V end was cut by 0 bases, the J end by 0 bases, with 3 bases between. The length of the CDR3 is 14 residues. CDR3 nucleotide sequence: TGTGCCAGCAGCCAAGACAGCTCTGGAAACACCATATATTTT. The encoded protein is CASSQDSSGNTIYF.

This sequence joins TRBV9 and TRBJ2-3; the D gene is possibly TRBD1 (6 bases). Germline lookup yields CDR1 SGDLS and CDR2 YYNGEE. V was pared by 3 bases and J by 6 bases, with 11 bases between. The length of the CDR3 is 13 residues. The DNA of the CDR3 is TGTGCCAGCAGCGGGGGGCTTGAGGATACGCAGTATTTT. Encoded protein: CASSGGLEDTQYF.

The chain recombines TRBV5-1 with TRBJ1-5, with D uncertain. This CDR3 is built from 15 residues. The germline V gene encodes CDR1 SGHRS and CDR2 YFSETQ. The V and J ends lost 0 bases and 4 bases respectively, with 11 bases between them. Here the CDR3 DNA reads TGCGCCAGCAGCTTGGTACCGGGTCCGAATCAGCCCCAGCATTTT. This translates into CASSLVPGPNQPQHF.

The chain carries TRBV30 and TRBJ1-6; possibly TRBD1 for D (5 bases). The CDR3 is 13 residues long. V was cut by 0 bases and J by 10 bases, with 10 bases left in between. The V gene's germline CDR1 is GTSNPN and CDR2 SVGIG (reference sequence). The DNA of the CDR3 is TGTGCCTGGAGTGTTCAGGGCGGATCACCCCTCCACTTT. It yields the protein CAWSVQGGSPLHF.

The V gene is TRBV27, the J gene TRBJ1-6, with TRBD1 as a possible D gene (6 bases). Germline values: CDR1 MNHEY, CDR2 SMNVEV (reference sequence). The CDR3 sequence is 14 residues long. Trimming removed 9 bases at V and 7 bases at J, with 16 bases between. The CDR3 nucleotides read TGTGCCAGGGATTCAGGGGTAAACAATTCACCCCTCCACTTT. Protein sequence: CARDSGVNNSPLHF.

This chain uses TRBV6-4 with TRBJ1-1; a possible D gene is TRBD1 (5 bases). The CDR3 runs to 15 residues. V lost 4 bases and J lost 5, with 17 bases in between. The germline CDR1 and CDR2 sequences are MRHNA and SNTAGT. CDR3 in DNA: TGTGCCAGCAGTGGGTTGGGCAGGGAAGAAACTGAAGCTTTCTTT. Amino acid sequence: CASSGLGREETEAFF.

The rearrangement links TRBV9 to TRBJ2-7, with TRBD1 matching over 7 bases. The CDR3 length is 16 residues. V shed 1 base and J 3 bases; nucleotides not matched to a gene: 10. Germline CDR1 reads SGDLS; CDR2 reads YYNGEE. CDR3 sequence: CASSVNRTGSSYEQYF. DNA for the CDR3: TGTGCCAGCAGCGTAAACAGGACAGGTTCAAGCTACGAGCAGTACTTC.

The chain uses TRBV28 and TRBJ2-7; 9 bases agree with TRBD1. The CDR3 spans 15 residues. Germline CDR1 reads MDHEN; CDR2 reads SYDVKM. V lost 5 bases and J lost 6; bases outside the gene matches: 11. The CDR3 protein is CASSTNGDRVGEQYF. The CDR3 DNA reads as TGTGCCAGCAGTACAAACGGGGACAGGGTCGGCGAGCAGTACTTC. Looking up the rest from reference TRBV28 and TRBJ2-7 gives the full variable domain: DVKVTQSSRYLVKRTGEKVFLECVQDMDHENMFWYRQDPGLGLRLIYFSYDVKMKEKGDIPEGYSVSREKKERFSLILESASTNQTSMYLCASSTNGDRVGEQYFGPGTRLTVT.

The J gene is TRBJ2-5, the V gene TRBV5-6, with D possibly being TRBD2 (7 bases). V gave up 4 bases and J gave up 4 bases, with 20 bases separating them. Germline assignment: CDR1 SGHDT and CDR2 YYEEEE. The CDR3 runs to 16 residues. The CDR3 bases are TGTGCCAGCAGCGCCCGAGTGGTCGGGGGGCGAGAGACCCAGTACTTC. It translates to CASSARVVGGRETQYF.

The chain links TRBV19 to TRBJ1-5; D is undetermined. V shed 10 bases and J shed 0 bases, with 16 bases lying between them. The germline V gene has CDR1 LNHDA and CDR2 SQIVND (reference sequence). The CDR3 has 15 residues. CDR3 amino acids: CATNAPGHSNQPQHF. In nucleotides, the CDR3 is TGTGCCACAAACGCCCCAGGCCATAGCAATCAGCCCCAGCATTTT.

The rearrangement uses TRBV7-9 and TRBJ1-1, with 8 bases fitting TRBD1. The J segment lost 0 bases and the V segment lost 1 base, leaving 4 bases of the junction unmatched. The CDR3 runs 16 residues. The V gene's germline CDR1 is SEHNR and CDR2 FQNEAQ (reference sequence). This CDR3 reads CASSLGQGAMNTEAFF. The CDR3 DNA sequence: TGTGCCAGCAGCTTAGGGCAGGGGGCCATGAACACTGAAGCTTTCTTT.

The rearrangement joins TRBV9 to TRBJ1-1; the D gene is possibly TRBD1 (5 bases). V lost 1 base and J lost 5, with 21 bases in between. The CDR3 covers 17 residues. Germline V gene sequence: CDR1 SGDLS, CDR2 YYNGEE. The CDR3 reads CASSVKVFPGGETEAFF. The CDR3 nucleotides are TGTGCCAGCAGCGTAAAGGTCTTCCCGGGAGGGGAAACTGAAGCTTTCTTT. Supplemented by reference TRBV9 and TRBJ1-1, the full variable domain reads DSGVTQTPKHLITATGQRVTLRCSPRSGDLSVYWYQQSLDQGLQFLIQYYNGEERAKGNILERFSAQQFPDLHSELNLSSLELGDSALYFCASSVKVFPGGETEAFFGQGTRLTVV.

This sequence joins TRBV27 and TRBJ1-5; D may be TRBD1 (6 bases). The CDR3 is 14 amino acids. Germline V gene lookup returns CDR1 MNHEY and CDR2 SMNVEV (reference sequence). Trimming took off 7 bases at V and 5 bases at J, with 15 bases between the two ends. CDR3 sequence reads: CASKIQGGDQPQHF. CDR3 DNA: TGTGCCAGCAAGATACAGGGAGGGGATCAGCCCCAGCATTTT.

This clone was recorded once. In DNA form, the CDR3 reads TGTGCCAGCAGTTTATCGGGACACGCTGAAGCTTTCTTT. As protein: CASSLSGHAEAFF. The chain carries TRBV12-3 or TRBV12-4 and TRBJ1-1; a weak D match, TRBD1 (6 bases). This CDR3 spans 13 amino acids. Trimming cost V 2 bases and J 6 bases, with 10 bases left between them.

J is TRBJ1-2 and V is TRBV14; a possible D gene is TRBD1 (6 bases). Germline V gives CDR1 SGHDN, CDR2 FVKESK. V was cut by 0 bases and J by 8 bases, with 16 bases left in between. This CDR3 is 15 amino acids long. The CDR3 DNA is TGTGCCAGCAGCCAAGAGGGACACCCGTTTAGGGGCTACACCTTC. Protein sequence: CASSQEGHPFRGYTF.

V gene TRBV9 combines with J gene TRBJ2-1, with 7 bases identical to TRBD2. The CDR3 runs 16 residues. V dropped 5 bases and J dropped 8; count of bases not matched to a gene: 16. The germline V gene has CDR1 SGDLS and CDR2 YYNGEE. The CDR3 sequence is CASRLNPGGRLDEQFF. The CDR3 nucleotides read TGTGCCAGCAGACTAAATCCGGGGGGAAGGTTGGATGAGCAGTTCTTC.

The chain couples TRBV24-1 to TRBJ1-2; tentative D call: TRBD1 (5 bases). CDR1 and CDR2 (germline): KGHDR, SFDVKD. The CDR3 is 15 residues long. V lost 4 bases to trimming and J lost 8 bases, with 19 bases between them. CDR3 bases: TGTGCCACCAGTGACCGTGACAGAAACTATGGGGGCTACACCTTC. It specifies CATSDRDRNYGGYTF.

V gene TRBV5-4 combines with J gene TRBJ2-1; D gene uncertain. V lost 7 bases and J lost 5, with 13 bases in between. CDR3 length: 13 residues. Germline V gene data show CDR1 as SGHNT and CDR2 as YYREEE (reference sequence). The CDR3 reads CASSSPKNNEQFF. DNA for the CDR3: TGTGCCAGCTCCTCCCCTAAGAACAATGAGCAGTTCTTC.

J is TRBJ1-5 and V is TRBV7-8, with 7 bases lining up with TRBD1. This CDR3 contains 14 residues. CDR1 and CDR2 from the germline V gene are SGHVS and FQNEAQ. V was pared by 5 bases and J by 3 bases, with 4 bases of the junction left unmatched. CDR3 DNA sequence: TGTGCCAGCAGCCTACAGGGGCTCAATCAGCCCCAGCATTTT. Translating gives CASSLQGLNQPQHF.

The chain has TRBV9 and TRBJ2-4; D is possibly TRBD1 (7 bases). Between the trimmed V and J ends, which lost 7 bases and 7 bases, there was a span of 21 bases. The CDR3 has 15 amino acids. Germline CDR1 SGDLS, CDR2 YYNGEE. The CDR3 DNA reads as TGTGCCAGCGGAACTGGGGACAGACTAGTTAACATTCAGTACTTC. Translated, it gives CASGTGDRLVNIQYF.

Only one count was recorded for this clone. The chain combines TRBV6-4 with TRBJ1-3; no definite D call. The V gene's germline CDR1 is MRHNA and CDR2 SNTAGT. The CDR3 runs 15 residues. Trimming pared 4 bases from V and 0 bases from J, leaving 10 bases between. The CDR3 DNA sequence: TGTGCCAGCAGTGGGCCAGTCAGCTCTGGAAACACCATATATTTT. This sequence encodes CASSGPVSSGNTIYF.

The chain recombines TRBV20-1 with TRBJ1-1; possibly TRBD1 for D (5 bases). This CDR3 comprises 14 residues. Trimming left V 3 bases short and J 6 bases short, with 17 bases between. Germline-derived CDR1 and CDR2 are DFQATT and SNEGSKA (reference sequence). The CDR3 sequence: CSASLPGLKAEAFF. The CDR3 region has the DNA TGCAGTGCTAGTCTCCCGGGACTAAAGGCTGAAGCTTTCTTT.

Note on this clone: The germline gene is not matched at one end of the junction; a read error may be the cause. The V call is TRBV7-2, the J call TRBJ1-5; D is unresolved. Looked up from germline, CDR1 is SGHTA and CDR2 is FQGNSA. This CDR3 comprises 12 residues. The CDR3 protein is CASSISPQAQHF. The CDR3 DNA sequence: TGTGCCAGCAGCATAAGTCCTCAGGCCCAGCATTTT. Full variable domain (rest looked up from reference TRBV7-2 and TRBJ1-5): GAGVSQSPSNKVTEKGKDVELRCDPISGHTALYWYRQSLGQGLEFLIYFQGNSAPDKSGLPSDRFSAERTGGSVSTLTIQRTQQEDSAVYLCASSISPQAQHFGDGTRLSIL.

The chain recombines TRBV19 with TRBJ1-1; possible D gene TRBD1, 6 bases. This CDR3 has 13 residues. Germline V gene data show CDR1 as LNHDA and CDR2 as SQIVND (reference sequence). The V gene lost 4 bases and the J gene lost 4 bases, with 10 bases spanning the gap. The CDR3 protein is CASSTGVLTEAFF. The CDR3 bases are TGTGCCAGTAGTACAGGGGTCCTCACTGAAGCTTTCTTT.

The chain recombines TRBV7-9 with TRBJ1-2; 11 nucleotides align to TRBD1. Trimming took 5 bases from V and 4 from J; bases not matched to a gene: 6. This CDR3 has 15 amino acids. Germline-derived CDR1 and CDR2 are SEHNR and FQNEAQ (reference sequence). CDR3 residues: CASSETGTGGYGYTF. Written as DNA, the CDR3 is TGTGCCAGCAGCGAGACCGGGACAGGGGGCTATGGCTACACCTTC.

The chain joins TRBV4-2 to TRBJ1-6, with D possibly matching TRBD1 (6 bases). The CDR3 consists of 14 residues. Trimming shortened V by 1 base and J by 12 bases, and 13 bases separated the two germline ends. Looked up from germline, CDR1 is LGHNA and CDR2 is YNFKEQ. The CDR3 coding sequence is TGTGCCAGCAGCCAAGGGATTGAGGGGGTACCCCTCCACTTT. Translated: CASSQGIEGVPLHF.